This TCR beta chain was found in a study of blood T cell repertoires in COVID-19. Study information: COVID-19 samples collected from the United States, Italy and Spain covered acute and convalescent phases.

Data came from immunoSEQ multiplex PCR; TCRdb stores just in-frame clones and leaves some out. The top ten clones hold under 15% of a sample with about 190,000 clones, roughly 80% of them seen once. The germline V and J ends were trimmed by 8 bases and 7 bases, with 12 bases remaining between them. The germline gives CDR1 SGHDN, CDR2 FVKESK. CDR3 size: 13 residues. This chain joins TRBV14 and TRBJ1-6; tentative D call: TRBD1 (5 bases). The sequence derives from a woman between 45 and 60 years old with acute or convalescent COVID-19. Sequencing input: peripheral blood. CDR3 residues: CASRQFVNSPLHF. CDR3 bases: TGTGCCAGCCGACAGTTTGTGAATTCACCCCTCCACTTT.